These T cell receptor beta chains were read from a single sample in a study of OX40 agonist ivuxolimab in advanced cancers. Using immunoSEQ multiplex PCR, the repertoire was profiled, and TCRdb retains in-frame clones only, with some absent. The repertoire holds about 100,000 clones, with 85% to 95% as singletons. Sequencing was performed on CD4+ or CD8+ T cells sorted from blood, taken in a trial of the OX40 agonist ivuxolimab. The receptor source for this set is an adult with an advanced solid tumor such as melanoma, head and neck, liver or kidney cancer. Both conserved end residues are part of each CDR3. The D gene is left open where the match is weak. Size is omitted from some rows. Given values are once, few, many or a class for expanded clones.

clone_size cdr3_length j_call v_call d_call cdr3_aa cdr3_nt
- 16 TRBJ2-7 TRBV5-1 - CASSFEGNPRAYEQYF TGCGCCAGCAGCTTCGAAGGGAACCCAAGGGCCTACGAGCAGTACTTC
once 13 TRBJ2-2 TRBV29-1 - CSVVGGGTGELFF TGCAGCGTGGTCGGGGGCGGCACCGGGGAGCTGTTTTTT
- 13 TRBJ2-7 TRBV6-1 TRBD2 CASRLAGTYEQYF TGTGCCAGCAGACTAGCGGGCACCTACGAGCAGTACTTC
once 14 TRBJ2-1 TRBV27 TRBD1 CASFALQGGNEQFF TGTGCCAGCTTTGCCCTACAGGGGGGCAATGAGCAGTTCTTC
- 16 TRBJ2-3 TRBV5-5 TRBD1 CASSLGQGQGSDTQYF TGTGCCAGCAGCTTGGGCCAGGGACAGGGATCAGATACGCAGTATTTT
- 16 TRBJ2-1 TRBV4-3 TRBD2 CASSQEGLADYNEQFF TGCGCCAGCAGCCAAGAGGGACTAGCGGACTACAATGAGCAGTTCTTC
- 14 TRBJ1-2 TRBV6-5 TRBD1 CASSSHRTGSGYTF TGTGCCAGCAGTTCTCATAGGACAGGGAGCGGCTACACCTTC
- 11 TRBJ2-1 TRBV13 - CASSSSNEQFF TGTGCCAGCAGCTCTAGCAATGAGCAGTTCTTC
- 11 TRBJ2-7 TRBV5-1 TRBD1 CASSEGTGGHF TGCGCCAGCAGCGAGGGGACAGGGGGCCACTTC
- 13 TRBJ2-3 TRBV27 - CASSFRVTDTQYF TGTGCCAGCAGTTTCCGGGTCACAGATACGCAGTATTTT
- 14 TRBJ2-1 TRBV2 - CASRGHGGYNEQFF TGTGCCAGCAGGGGGCATGGGGGCTACAATGAGCAGTTCTTC
- 13 TRBJ1-2 TRBV27 - CASSPAGVYGYTF TGTGCCAGCAGTCCCGCCGGGGTCTATGGCTACACCTTC
- 14 TRBJ2-4 TRBV5-5 - CASSPDSAKNIQYF TGTGCCAGCAGCCCCGATTCGGCCAAAAACATTCAGTACTTC
- 14 TRBJ2-5 TRBV11-3 TRBD2 CASSPPGLAETQYF TGTGCCAGCAGCCCGCCGGGACTAGCGGAGACCCAGTACTTC
- 16 TRBJ2-1 TRBV27 - CASSFAEKSFMGEQFF TGTGCCAGCAGTTTCGCGGAAAAGTCTTTTATGGGTGAGCAGTTCTTC
- 15 TRBJ1-2 TRBV27 - CASSFGGRTPGGYTF TGTGCCAGCAGTTTCGGGGGCAGGACGCCTGGTGGCTACACCTTC